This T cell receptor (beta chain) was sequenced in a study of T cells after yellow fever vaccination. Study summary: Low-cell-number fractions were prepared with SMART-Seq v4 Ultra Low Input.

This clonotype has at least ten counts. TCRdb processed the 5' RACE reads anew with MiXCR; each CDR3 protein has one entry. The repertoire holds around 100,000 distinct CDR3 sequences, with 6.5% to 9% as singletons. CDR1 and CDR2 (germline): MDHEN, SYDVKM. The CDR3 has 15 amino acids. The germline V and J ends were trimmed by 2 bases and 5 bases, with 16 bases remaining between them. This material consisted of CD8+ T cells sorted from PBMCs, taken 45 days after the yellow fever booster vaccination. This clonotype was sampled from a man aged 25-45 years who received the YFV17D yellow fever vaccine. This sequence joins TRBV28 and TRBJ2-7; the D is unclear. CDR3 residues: CASSLMDEASDEQYF. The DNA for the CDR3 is TGTGCCAGCAGTTTAATGGATGAAGCATCCGACGAGCAGTACTTC. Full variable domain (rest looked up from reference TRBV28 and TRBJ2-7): DVKVTQSSRYLVKRTGEKVFLECVQDMDHENMFWYRQDPGLGLRLIYFSYDVKMKEKGDIPEGYSVSREKKERFSLILESASTNQTSMYLCASSLMDEASDEQYFGPGTRLTVT.